Presented here are 32 T cell receptor beta chains from one specimen sequenced in a study of T cell responses to AZD1222 COVID-19 vaccine. Assay: immunoSEQ multiplex PCR; the TCRdb copy retains only in-frame clones and omits some. The table records some 170,000 clones, about 87% of them present only once. Sequencing used peripheral blood, obtained 28 days after the second dose of the MenACWY control vaccine. All receptors come from an adult who received the MenACWY meningococcal vaccine as a control.

V and J are TRBV28 and TRBJ1-5; D not certain. Germline V CDR1 and CDR2: MDHEN, SYDVKM. V was cut by 0 bases and J by 5 bases, with 11 bases left in between. This CDR3 has 15 residues. The CDR3 region has the DNA TGTGCCAGCAGTTTATGGACGGCCGGAGATCAGCCCCAGCATTTT. Amino acids: CASSLWTAGDQPQHF. The full variable domain, with the rest looked up from reference TRBV28 and TRBJ1-5, is DVKVTQSSRYLVKRTGEKVFLECVQDMDHENMFWYRQDPGLGLRLIYFSYDVKMKEKGDIPEGYSVSREKKERFSLILESASTNQTSMYLCASSLWTAGDQPQHFGDGTRLSIL.

The chain is built from TRBV3-1 (or the pseudogene TRBV3-2) and TRBJ2-5, with TRBD1 as a possible D gene (5 bases). This CDR3 is built from 14 residues. Deletions cut 1 base from V and 5 bases from J, with 11 bases between. Germline V gene lookup returns CDR1 LGHDT and CDR2 YNNKEL (reference sequence). Here the CDR3 DNA reads TGTGCCAGCAGCCAAGGGGGCCCTATTGAGACCCAGTACTTC. As protein: CASSQGGPIETQYF.

The chain combines TRBV3-1 (or the pseudogene TRBV3-2) with TRBJ2-1; 16 nucleotides align to TRBD2. Germline V gene sequence: CDR1 LGHDT, CDR2 YNNKEL (reference sequence). CDR3 size: 17 residues. The V gene end was trimmed by 4 bases and the J gene end by 4 bases; junction bases not matched to a gene: 4. CDR3 nucleotides: TGTGCCAGCAGCCCGGGACTAGCGGGAGGGAGATACAATGAGCAGTTCTTC. Its protein product is CASSPGLAGGRYNEQFF.

The V and J genes are TRBV10-1 and TRBJ1-1; D might be TRBD1 (5 bases). The CDR3 runs 13 residues. Trimming took off 6 bases at V and 3 bases at J, with 11 bases between the two ends. Germline V gene sequence: CDR1 WNHNN, CDR2 SYGVQD (reference sequence). CDR3 sequence reads: CASSGTPHTEAFF. In DNA form, the CDR3 reads TGCGCCAGCAGCGGGACGCCCCACACTGAAGCTTTCTTT.

The V gene is TRBV2, the J gene TRBJ2-7; the D gene is possibly TRBD2 (5 bases). V lost 7 bases and J 7 bases, leaving 20 bases between the germline ends. The CDR3 extends over 14 amino acids. CDR1 and CDR2 from the germline V gene are SNHLY and FYNNEI. CDR3 nucleotide sequence: TGTGCCAGCACATCCGGAGGAGACTCTGGGGAGCAGTACTTC. As protein: CASTSGGDSGEQYF.

This clone has a single count. The gene calls are TRBV12-3 or TRBV12-4 and TRBJ1-1; D not resolved. The CDR3 is 13 amino acids. With 6 bases removed from V and 1 base from J, the gap between germline ends came to 9 bases. The CDR3, as DNA: TGTGCCAGCAGGCTAGACGGGAACACTGAAGCTTTCTTT. Translation: CASRLDGNTEAFF.

J is TRBJ1-2 and V is TRBV3-1 (or the pseudogene TRBV3-2); D is unresolved. With 0 bases removed from V and 3 bases from J, the gap between germline ends came to 5 bases. This CDR3 spans 13 amino acids. CDR1 LGHDT and CDR2 YNNKEL come from the germline V gene (reference sequence). CDR3 sequence (DNA): TGTGCCAGCAGCCAAGAAACATACTATGGCTACACCTTC. This codes for CASSQETYYGYTF.

This chain links TRBV6-5 with TRBJ2-1; D is ambiguous. Between the trimmed V and J ends, which lost 6 bases and 7 bases, there was a span of 10 bases. CDR1 MNHEY and CDR2 SVGAGI come from the germline V gene. This CDR3 has 12 residues. The CDR3 loop reads CASSGLGNEQFF. DNA of the CDR3: TGTGCCAGCAGCGGGCTAGGGAATGAGCAGTTCTTC.

The V and J genes are TRBV15 and TRBJ2-3; the D gene is possibly TRBD2 (5 bases). Trimming pared 0 bases from V and 4 bases from J, leaving 14 bases between. Germline CDR1 is LNHNV and CDR2 is YYDKDF (reference sequence). The CDR3 covers 16 residues. The CDR3 DNA reads TGTGCCACCAGCAGAGATAGGCTAGCTGGGGCAGATACGCAGTATTTT. This translates into CATSRDRLAGADTQYF. The variable domain in full, completed from reference TRBV15 and TRBJ2-3, reads DAMVIQNPRYQVTQFGKPVTLSCSQTLNHNVMYWYQQKSSQAPKLLFHYYDKDFNNEADTPDNFQSRRPNTSFCFLDIRSPGLGDTAMYLCATSRDRLAGADTQYFGPGTRLTVL.

The genes are TRBV5-4 and TRBJ2-7; possibly TRBD1 for D (6 bases). This CDR3 has 12 amino acids. V lost 5 bases to trimming and J lost 5 bases, with 11 bases between them. Germline CDR1 is SGHNT and CDR2 is YYREEE (reference sequence). CDR3 region: CASSQDSHEQYF. The CDR3 nucleotides read TGTGCCAGCAGTCAGGACAGTCACGAGCAGTACTTC.

V gene TRBV15 combines with J gene TRBJ2-7; 10 nucleotides agree with TRBD1. The CDR3 contains 16 residues. The J segment lost 3 bases and the V segment lost 1 base, leaving 6 bases of the junction unmatched. CDR1 is LNHNV, CDR2 YYDKDF, per germline (reference sequence). The CDR3 DNA follows: TGTGCCACCAGCAGAGGATCGGGGGACAGGGGCTACGAGCAGTACTTC. It specifies CATSRGSGDRGYEQYF.

A single count supports this clone. This chain links TRBV18 with TRBJ1-4; D unclear. In germline, CDR1 is KGHSH, CDR2 LQKENI. Trimming removed 2 bases at V and 4 bases at J, with 11 bases between. The CDR3 covers 15 residues. CDR3 nucleotide sequence: TGTGCCAGCTCACCATATACAGAAAGTAATGAAAAACTGTTTTTT. Protein sequence: CASSPYTESNEKLFF.

This chain uses TRBV27 with TRBJ2-2; 9 positions match TRBD2. Germline CDR1 is MNHEY and CDR2 is SMNVEV (reference sequence). Unmatched junction bases numbered 5, after V lost 6 bases and J lost 6 bases. CDR3 length equals 14 residues. CDR3 residues: CASSRSGSAGELFF. The CDR3 DNA is TGTGCCAGCAGCCGTAGCGGGAGCGCCGGGGAGCTGTTTTTT.

The genes are TRBV5-1 and TRBJ2-3, with 11 bases that match TRBD2. The CDR3 is 15 amino acids. Germline values: CDR1 SGHRS, CDR2 YFSETQ. Trimming at V came to 3 bases and at J to 3 bases, leaving 3 bases not matched to a gene. In DNA form, the CDR3 reads TGCGCCAGCAGCTCCGGGACTAGCGGAACAGATACGCAGTATTTT. This translates into CASSSGTSGTDTQYF.

J is TRBJ1-6 and V is TRBV12-3 or TRBV12-4, with 7 bases lining up with TRBD1. The CDR3 has 11 amino acids. V shed 4 bases, J shed 13 bases, and the junction held 1 base outside the gene matches. The CDR3 reads CASSSGGPLHF. For the CDR3, the DNA is TGTGCCAGCAGTTCAGGGGGGCCCCTCCACTTT.

This clone has only a few counts. The V gene is TRBV6-5, the J gene TRBJ1-2; 9 bases are a match to TRBD1. V shed 5 bases, J shed 3 bases, and the junction held 1 base outside the gene matches. This CDR3 region has 13 residues. The germline CDR1 and CDR2 sequences are MNHEY and SVGAGI. The CDR3 coding sequence is TGTGCCAGCAGTCGACAGGGGGACTATGGCTACACCTTC. Translating it yields CASSRQGDYGYTF.

On this clone itself: The sample carries other DNA sequences with the same CDR3. V gene TRBV6-5 combines with J gene TRBJ1-5, with TRBD1 identical over 9 bases. Per germline, CDR1 MNHEY and CDR2 SVGAGI. With 6 bases clipped from V and 5 bases from J, the junction kept 2 bases outside the gene matches. The CDR3 spans 13 residues. CDR3 amino acids: CASSRQGDQPQHF. CDR3 in DNA: TGTGCCAGCAGCAGACAGGGGGATCAGCCCCAGCATTTT.

The chain couples TRBV9 to TRBJ1-4, with 9 bases matching TRBD1. In germline, CDR1 is SGDLS, CDR2 YYNGEE. The CDR3 has 14 amino acids. V shed 3 bases, J shed 8 bases, and the junction held 5 bases outside the gene matches. In nucleotides, the CDR3 is TGTGCCAGCAGCGAAAGGACAGGGGAGGAAAAACTGTTTTTT. Amino acids: CASSERTGEEKLFF.

J is TRBJ2-2 and V is TRBV5-1; 7 bases align to TRBD2. Trimming removed 3 bases from V and 6 bases from J; junction bases left unmatched: 5. CDR1 and CDR2 (germline): SGHRS, YFSETQ. This CDR3 region has 14 residues. The CDR3: CASSSNGRPGELFF. For the CDR3, the DNA is TGCGCCAGCAGCTCCAACGGGAGGCCCGGGGAGCTGTTTTTT. Drawing the rest from reference TRBV5-1 and TRBJ2-2, the complete variable domain is KAGVTQTPRYLIKTRGQQVTLSCSPISGHRSVSWYQQTPGQGLQFLFEYFSETQRNKGNFPGRFSGRQFSNSRSEMNVSTLELGDSALYLCASSSNGRPGELFFGEGSRLTVL.

The chain has TRBV7-9 and TRBJ2-2; 12 bases align to TRBD2. The V gene's germline CDR1 is SEHNR and CDR2 FQNEAQ (reference sequence). This CDR3 is 16 amino acids long. V was clipped by 3 bases and J by 7 bases; unmatched bases: 6. CDR3 sequence (DNA): TGTGCCAGCAGCTTGACTAGCGGGAGCGGGATCGGGGAGCTGTTTTTT. This gives the protein CASSLTSGSGIGELFF.

V usage is TRBV7-9 and J usage is TRBJ1-1; the D gene is possibly TRBD1 (5 bases). Trimming took 6 bases from V and 4 from J, leaving 12 bases between them. CDR3 size: 13 residues. Germline V gene sequence: CDR1 SEHNR, CDR2 FQNEAQ (reference sequence). The CDR3 here is CASSLGGSTEAFF. CDR3 DNA: TGTGCCAGCAGTTTGGGGGGGAGCACTGAAGCTTTCTTT.

The chain combines TRBV5-8 with TRBJ1-4; the match to TRBD1 covers 9 bases. Germline assignment: CDR1 SGHTS and CDR2 YDEGEE. The CDR3 spans 15 residues. J gave up 3 bases and V 3 bases, and 3 bases lay outside the gene matches. In DNA form, the CDR3 reads TGTGCCAGCAGCTCGAGACAGGGGGCTAATGAAAAACTGTTTTTT. This codes for CASSSRQGANEKLFF. Full variable domain (remainder filled in from reference TRBV5-8 and TRBJ1-4): EAGVTQSPTHLIKTRGQQATLRCSPISGHTSVYWYQQALGLGLQFLLWYDEGEERNRGNFPPRFSGRQFPNYSSELNVNALELEDSALYLCASSSRQGANEKLFFGSGTQLSVL.

This rearrangement joins TRBV3-1 (or the pseudogene TRBV3-2) to TRBJ2-7; TRBD2 matches 8 bases. The V gene end was trimmed by 5 bases and the J gene end by 3 bases; junction bases not matched to a gene: 3. Germline V CDR1 and CDR2: LGHDT, YNNKEL (reference sequence). The CDR3 runs to 13 residues. CDR3 coding DNA: TGTGCCAGCAGCATTGCGGGAGGCTACGAGCAGTACTTC. Protein product: CASSIAGGYEQYF.

The chain employs TRBV7-8 and TRBJ1-1, with D perhaps TRBD1 (6 bases). The CDR3 has 15 residues. Germline CDR1 SGHVS, CDR2 FQNEAQ. V was pared by 5 bases and J by 1 base, with 14 bases between. The DNA of the CDR3 is TGTGCCAGCAGCCGCCCCGACAGGACGAACACTGAAGCTTTCTTT. Its protein product is CASSRPDRTNTEAFF.

This chain uses TRBV28 with TRBJ1-2; D ambiguous. The length of the CDR3 is 11 residues. V shed 7 bases and J shed 8 bases, with 11 bases lying between them. Germline V gene data show CDR1 as MDHEN and CDR2 as SYDVKM. CDR3 loop: CASTRVGGYTF. The CDR3 bases are TGTGCCAGCACCCGAGTGGGCGGCTACACCTTC.

This sequence joins TRBV28 and TRBJ1-5; D perhaps matches TRBD1 (6 bases). Germline CDR1 MDHEN, CDR2 SYDVKM. The length of the CDR3 is 14 residues. Trimming took 3 bases from V and 6 from J, leaving 12 bases between them. As DNA, the CDR3 is TGTGCCAGCAGTTTCAGCAGGGGTGGTCAGCCCCAGCATTTT. Translation: CASSFSRGGQPQHF.

The chain recombines TRBV3-1 (or the pseudogene TRBV3-2) with TRBJ2-2, with D hard to call. This CDR3 is 15 amino acids long. Germline-derived CDR1 and CDR2 are LGHDT and YNNKEL (reference sequence). The V end lost 4 bases, the J end lost 4 bases, and 13 bases lay between the germline ends. The CDR3 protein is CASSRVPDLTGELFF. The CDR3 DNA sequence: TGTGCCAGCAGCCGCGTACCGGACCTCACCGGGGAGCTGTTTTTT.

This chain joins TRBV18 and TRBJ2-2, with 9 bases lining up with TRBD1. J gave up 3 bases and V 4 bases, and 3 bases lay outside the gene matches. The CDR3 runs 15 residues. Germline loops: CDR1 KGHSH, CDR2 LQKENI. CDR3 sequence reads: CASSLRTGDTGELFF. CDR3 bases: TGTGCCAGCTCACTACGGACAGGGGACACCGGGGAGCTGTTTTTT.

V usage is TRBV7-9 and J usage is TRBJ1-2; a possible D gene is TRBD1 (6 bases). The CDR3 has 13 amino acids. Trimming cost V 3 bases and J 10 bases, with 15 bases left between them. The germline V gene has CDR1 SEHNR and CDR2 FQNEAQ (reference sequence). CDR3 residues: CASSFSLQGTYTF. The CDR3 nucleotides read TGTGCCAGCAGCTTCTCACTACAGGGTACCTACACCTTC.

This clone was detected only a few times. The chain uses TRBV2 and TRBJ2-1; D uncertain. V was pared by 6 bases and J by 7 bases, with 7 bases between. Germline V gene sequence: CDR1 SNHLY, CDR2 FYNNEI. The CDR3 covers 11 residues. The chain's CDR3 is CASRESNEQFF. The CDR3 nucleotides are TGTGCCAGCAGAGAGTCTAATGAGCAGTTCTTC. Variable domain in full (rest from reference TRBV2 and TRBJ2-1): EPEVTQTPSHQVTQMGQEVILRCVPISNHLYFYWYRQILGQKVEFLVSFYNNEISEKSEIFDDQFSVERPDGSNFTLKIRSTKLEDSAMYFCASRESNEQFFGPGTRLTVL.

The V gene is TRBV6-5, the J gene TRBJ2-5; D may be TRBD1 (5 bases). Germline CDR1 MNHEY, CDR2 SVGAGI. This CDR3 contains 11 residues. The ends were cut back, 5 bases at V and 7 bases at J, with 8 bases in the middle. CDR3 amino acids: CASSPGPTQYF. The CDR3 coding sequence is TGTGCCAGCAGTCCAGGGCCGACCCAGTACTTC.

The gene calls are TRBV4-1 and TRBJ1-1; no reliable D call. V was cut by 1 base and J by 3 bases, with 6 bases left in between. The V gene's germline CDR1 is MGHRA and CDR2 YSYEKL. This CDR3 spans 13 amino acids. Here the CDR3 reads CASSQVKDTEAFF. The CDR3 coding sequence is TGCGCCAGCAGCCAAGTTAAGGACACTGAAGCTTTCTTT.